The source of this T cell receptor beta chain is a study of neurological immune-mediated disorders (dated by TCRdb to about 2019). Broadly, across the study: Using UMI-based sequencing, the study compared peripheral blood TCR-beta repertoires from patients with HTLV-I-associated myelopathy (HAM/TSP), patients with multiple sclerosis, and healthy controls. The 95 to 120 TCR-beta libraries included longitudinal samples, technical triplicates and paired sorted CD4+ and CD8+ T-cell subsets alongside PBMC samples. The cohort included approximately 70 subjects: approximately 15 with HAM/TSP, some 34 with multiple sclerosis, and 20 or so healthy controls. General study outcomes and caveats: No identical CDR3 amino acid sequences were shared among expanded clones across subjects, suggesting private TCR-beta repertoires in all groups. TCR clonal expansion was highest in HAM/TSP patients and lowest in MS patients, with MS patients falling below even healthy controls.

Libraries from unsorted PBMCs were made from 2 million PBMCs kept in RNAlater at -80 degrees C until RNA extraction. PBMCs were separated from peripheral blood using Ficoll-Hypaque density gradient centrifugation and then cryopreserved in liquid nitrogen. The table lists this clonotype with a few counts. The target of this receptor is not known. No per-base quality is available; no much larger clone lies one base away. For this chain, trimming is 7 bases at the V end and 1 base at the J end, and the number of junction bases without a gene match is 4. Via the germline V gene (reference sequence), CDR1 is LNHDA and CDR2 SQIVND. Its CDR3 holds 15 amino acids, cysteine through phenylalanine. Only the CDR3 DNA is retained, 45 bases long and in frame from the first base. cDNA was synthesized by template-switch 5'RACE using a primer carrying a 10-nucleotide random unique molecular identifier by which each TCR transcript was tagged. Over 180 million TCR-beta sequences, covering 15-18 subjects, were produced in each sequencing run. Total RNA was extracted with the RNeasy kit. Using the KAPA Real-time Library Amplification kit, TCR-beta VDJ regions were amplified with primers for the TCR constant region and the 5'RACE anchor. A first PCR added sample indexes and Illumina adaptors, and a second PCR then raised library yield. After Ampure bead purification, the TCR product of roughly 650 bp was size-selected on a 2% E-gel SizeSelection system. Before pooling, library quality was assessed on a Bioanalyzer, concentration was determined with Qubit, and library quantification was performed with the Kapa Library Quantification kit. Paired-end 2 x 150 bp sequencing of the libraries was performed on an Illumina HiSeq 2500. To increase sequence diversity, roughly 24-31% phiX was spiked into each library pool. In the authors' own workflow: The UMI-based MiGEC pipeline processed quality-filtered reads and removed over 85% of raw TCR sequences during error correction. IMGT germline references were used for aligning VDJ genes, and each clonotype was defined as a unique CDR3 amino acid sequence together with its V-J genes. Clonal expansion, Shannon diversity and CDR3 relatedness (CalcPairwiseDistances, ClusterSamples) were evaluated with VDJtools, and phylogenetic trees were built with CLCbio workbench. Using coefficient-of-variation modelling across technical triplicates, the study counted a clone as expanded if it had at least 8 unique UMIs. TCRdb's own reprocessing of the public reads used fastp at Q25 and MiXCR and kept productive beta chains. Identical CDR3 protein sequences are pooled into one entry, listed with their most common genes and DNA. What appears here as the V and J calls and clone size reflects TCRdb's work, not the paper's. Across this sample there are about 46,000 distinct CDR3 sequences, with 10% seen only once. The top ten constitute about 5% of the sample.

The sequence joins TRBV19 to TRBJ2-6, with 7 bases in between that match TRBD1. The sequence was obtained from a man between 65 and 85 years old with HTLV-1-associated myelopathy (HAM/TSP). What was sequenced was PBMCs. The CDR3 is CASTYRGSGANVLTF. The nucleotides are TGTGCCAGTACCTACAGGGGTTCTGGGGCCAACGTCCTGACTTTC. Reference TRBV19 and TRBJ2-6 proteins supply the regions before and after the CDR3; the full variable domain is: DGGITQSPKYLFRKEGQNVTLSCEQNLNHDAMYWYRQDPGQGLRLIYYSQIVNDFQKGDIAEGYSVSREKKESFPLTVTSAQKNPTAFYLCASTYRGSGANVLTFGAGSRLTVL.